This T cell receptor beta chain was captured by sequencing in a study of cytomegalovirus exposure and HLA in healthy donors. Trimming cost V 0 bases and J 9 bases, with 6 bases left between them. This CDR3 is 12 amino acids long. Germline CDR1 is SGHNT and CDR2 is YENEEA. The PCR made use of 60 Vbeta and 13 Jbeta primers. Some clones are missing from TCRdb's copy, which holds only in-frame ones; the method was immunoSEQ multiplex PCR. The sample consists of roughly 180,000 clones, roughly four fifths of them appearing once. This clone was seen a single time. Antigen unknown. Study-wide results and limits: Accurate prediction of HLA-A and HLA-B alleles (for most subjects) was reportedly achieved from TCR beta sequences. Owing to their indistinguishability, certain V segments, notably TRBV6-2 and TRBV6-3, were excluded.

The sequence was collected from a female donor in good health and CMV-seronegative. Sequencing input: PBMCs. The genes are TRBV11-3 and TRBJ2-1, with no clear D. CDR3 region: CASSLDASEQFF. In DNA form, the CDR3 reads TGTGCCAGCAGCTTAGATGCTAGTGAGCAGTTCTTC.